This T cell receptor (beta chain) was retrieved from a study of blood T cell repertoires in COVID-19. Study-wide background: From T cells, B-cell-depleted T cells, or PBMCs came the material, which was cDNA or gDNA.

Generated by immunoSEQ multiplex PCR, the TCRdb table keeps only in-frame clones and is missing some. This table holds some 380,000 clones, around 87% found once. Germline V gene lookup returns CDR1 GTSNPN and CDR2 SVGIG (reference sequence). This CDR3 contains 12 residues. The V and J ends lost 7 bases and 3 bases respectively, with 10 bases between them. Living in 24 US areas, the participants were between roughly 18 and 89 years of age. The sequenced sample consisted of PBMCs or T cells enriched from blood (not recorded which). V usage is TRBV30 and J usage is TRBJ1-3, with unresolved D. This TCR came from a man younger than 40 who had recovered from COVID-19. This CDR3 reads CASYRYGNTIYF. CDR3 sequence (DNA): TGTGCCTCCTACAGATATGGAAACACCATATATTTT.